The 27 T cell receptor beta chains in this list originate from one sample, sequenced in a study of blood T cell repertoires in COVID-19. The protocol was immunoSEQ multiplex PCR, while the TCRdb copy is restricted to in-frame clones and leaves out a portion. The table lists approximately 220,000 clones, 83% of them singletons, with roughly 5% in the top ten. Input material: PBMCs or T cells enriched from blood (not recorded which). The receptor set was obtained from a woman aged 45-60 years who had been exposed to COVID-19.

The chain uses TRBV5-1 and TRBJ1-2; D uncertain. In germline, CDR1 is SGHRS, CDR2 YFSETQ. V lost 1 base and J lost 6, with 13 bases in between. The CDR3 length is 14 residues. CDR3 sequence: CASSLSVGPDGYTF. For the CDR3, the DNA is TGCGCCAGCAGCTTGTCCGTTGGTCCAGATGGCTACACCTTC.

The chain has TRBV2 and TRBJ2-2; 9 nucleotides align to TRBD1. The CDR3 loop spans 15 amino acids. V was pared by 6 bases and J by 5 bases, with 7 bases of the junction left unmatched. The germline V gene encodes CDR1 SNHLY and CDR2 FYNNEI. CDR3 protein: CASSRQGVRTGELFF. DNA of the CDR3: TGTGCCAGCAGCAGACAGGGGGTTCGAACCGGGGAGCTGTTTTTT.

V gene TRBV19 combines with J gene TRBJ2-5; D unclear. The CDR3 has 14 residues. V shed 1 base and J shed 0 bases, with 6 bases lying between them. The germline V gene encodes CDR1 LNHDA and CDR2 SQIVND (reference sequence). The CDR3 spells CASSIAVYQETQYF. The DNA of the CDR3 is TGTGCCAGTAGTATAGCGGTATACCAAGAGACCCAGTACTTC.

This chain joins TRBV11-2 and TRBJ2-1; 9 nucleotides line up with TRBD1. V was clipped by 4 bases and J by 7 bases; unmatched bases: 8. Per the germline V gene, CDR1 is SGHAT and CDR2 is FQNNGV. The CDR3 is 15 amino acids. CDR3 coding DNA: TGTGCCAGCAGCTACCCACAGGGGGCGGGGAATGAGCAGTTCTTC. It codes for CASSYPQGAGNEQFF.

The J gene is TRBJ2-3, the V gene TRBV11-2; D might be TRBD2 (5 bases). This CDR3 comprises 16 residues. Trimming pared 1 base from V and 1 base from J, leaving 12 bases between. CDR1 SGHAT and CDR2 FQNNGV come from the germline V gene. The CDR3 DNA is TGTGCCAGCAGCTTAGTCCTAGCAATCGGCACAGATACGCAGTATTTT. It specifies CASSLVLAIGTDTQYF.

The rearrangement joins TRBV7-2 to TRBJ1-4; D might be TRBD1 (6 bases). V dropped 5 bases and J dropped 8 bases, with 9 bases sitting between them. Germline V lookup: CDR1 SGHTA, CDR2 FQGNSA. This CDR3 is built from 12 residues. CDR3 loop: CASSADREKLFF. The CDR3 DNA reads TGTGCCAGCAGCGCCGACAGGGAAAAACTGTTTTTT. Filled out from reference TRBV7-2 and TRBJ1-4, the complete variable domain reads GAGVSQSPSNKVTEKGKDVELRCDPISGHTALYWYRQSLGQGLEFLIYFQGNSAPDKSGLPSDRFSAERTGGSVSTLTIQRTQQEDSAVYLCASSADREKLFFGSGTQLSVL.

This chain links TRBV30 with TRBJ2-2; 11 bases line up with TRBD1. This CDR3 has 16 residues. Unmatched junction bases numbered 13, after V lost 7 bases and J lost 6 bases. Germline values: CDR1 GTSNPN, CDR2 SVGIG (reference sequence). The chain's CDR3 is CASQDRGRYFAGELFF. In DNA, the CDR3 is TGTGCCTCCCAGGACAGGGGGCGTTATTTTGCCGGGGAGCTGTTTTTT.

The chain uses TRBV6-2 or TRBV6-3 and TRBJ1-2, with D perhaps matching TRBD1 (5 bases). The CDR3 contains 12 residues. V was pared by 4 bases and J by 4 bases, with 7 bases between. The germline V gene encodes CDR1 MNHEY and CDR2 SVGEGT. This chain's CDR3 is CASSSTAYGYTF. CDR3 nucleotide sequence: TGTGCCAGCAGTTCGACAGCCTATGGCTACACCTTC.

The chain uses TRBV3-1 (or the pseudogene TRBV3-2) and TRBJ1-3; TRBD1 agrees at 7 bases. V was clipped by 4 bases and J by 4 bases; unmatched bases: 7. Germline CDR1 reads LGHDT; CDR2 reads YNNKEL (reference sequence). This CDR3 has 15 amino acids. The CDR3 is CASSRSGTDGNTIYF. The DNA for the CDR3 is TGTGCCAGCAGCCGCTCCGGGACAGACGGAAACACCATATATTTT.

This clone was seen more than once but under ten times. The J gene is TRBJ2-1, the V gene TRBV27, with D perhaps matching TRBD2 (6 bases). Germline V gives CDR1 MNHEY, CDR2 SMNVEV (reference sequence). With 5 bases removed from V and 7 bases from J, the gap between germline ends came to 24 bases. The CDR3 has 17 amino acids. CDR3 loop: CASSPGLRGRMGNEQFF. The CDR3 DNA reads TGTGCCAGCAGTCCGGGACTGCGTGGGCGGATGGGGAATGAGCAGTTCTTC.

The chain has TRBV27 and TRBJ2-5; D might be TRBD2 (5 bases). Germline values: CDR1 MNHEY, CDR2 SMNVEV (reference sequence). The CDR3 length is 14 residues. V was clipped by 5 bases and J by 1 base, with 11 bases between them. The chain's CDR3 is CASSPAGIQETQYF. The CDR3 bases are TGTGCCAGCAGTCCTGCCGGGATCCAAGAGACCCAGTACTTC.

The chain joins TRBV2 to TRBJ1-4, with D tentatively TRBD1 (5 bases). CDR1 and CDR2 (germline): SNHLY, FYNNEI. This CDR3 spans 16 amino acids. V lost 5 bases to trimming and J lost 7 bases, with 20 bases between them. The CDR3 region has the DNA TGTGCCAGCAGTATCCCGGGGCGGGTGGAGGGTGAAAAACTGTTTTTT. Residues: CASSIPGRVEGEKLFF.

This chain connects TRBV7-9 to TRBJ1-4; D unresolved. This CDR3 spans 14 amino acids. Germline CDR1 reads SEHNR; CDR2 reads FQNEAQ (reference sequence). Trimming removed 5 bases at V and 3 bases at J, with 10 bases between. CDR3 amino acids: CASSQGRANEKLFF. The DNA for the CDR3 is TGTGCCAGCAGCCAAGGGAGGGCTAATGAAAAACTGTTTTTT.

The rearrangement uses TRBV4-1 and TRBJ2-1; D might be TRBD1 (6 bases). Between the trimmed V and J ends, which lost 1 base and 12 bases, there was a span of 13 bases. Germline V gene sequence: CDR1 MGHRA, CDR2 YSYEKL. The CDR3 spans 13 residues. The CDR3 is CASSQAGQQGQFF. Here the CDR3 DNA reads TGCGCCAGCAGCCAAGCGGGACAACAAGGGCAGTTCTTC.

Points on this clone: This same CDR3 is encoded by further DNA sequences in the sample. The gene calls are TRBV9 and TRBJ1-1; weak D call: TRBD1 (5 bases). From germline, CDR1 is SGDLS and CDR2 YYNGEE. The ends were cut back, 2 bases at V and 3 bases at J, with 8 bases in the middle. The CDR3 sequence is 13 residues long. The CDR3 bases are TGTGCCAGCAGCGTTACAGGATACACTGAAGCTTTCTTT. Its translation: CASSVTGYTEAFF.

This chain links TRBV28 with TRBJ1-2; perhaps TRBD1 as D (5 bases). CDR1 and CDR2 (germline): MDHEN, SYDVKM. Trimming stripped 2 bases from V and 3 bases from J, with 7 bases between. The CDR3 extends over 13 amino acids. CDR3 sequence reads: CASSLGRDYGYTF. DNA of the CDR3: TGTGCCAGCAGTTTAGGCAGGGACTATGGCTACACCTTC.

V usage is TRBV29-1 and J usage is TRBJ1-1, with 7 bases fitting TRBD1. V lost 6 bases, J lost 1 base, and 2 bases stayed unmatched. CDR1 SQVTM and CDR2 ANQGSEA come from the germline V gene. This CDR3 is built from 12 residues. CDR3 nucleotides: TGCAGCGTGGGACAGACGAACACTGAAGCTTTCTTT. As protein: CSVGQTNTEAFF.

CDR3 in amino acids: CASSQGNGAAQYF. In DNA, the CDR3 is TGTGCCAGCAGCCAAGGGAATGGGGCAGCCCAGTACTTC. The chain has TRBV3-1 (or the pseudogene TRBV3-2) and TRBJ2-5, with D maybe TRBD1 (5 bases). Trimming left V 1 base short and J 9 bases short, with 12 bases between. The CDR3 spans 13 residues. Germline V gene data show CDR1 as LGHDT and CDR2 as YNNKEL (reference sequence).

In this sample, this clone turned up a few times. The rearrangement joins TRBV7-2 to TRBJ1-2; 8 bases are shared with TRBD1. Germline V gene data show CDR1 as SGHTA and CDR2 as FQGNSA. Trimming took 3 bases from V and 2 from J; bases not matched to a gene: 5. CDR3 length: 15 residues. The CDR3 coding sequence is TGTGCCAGCAGCTTTTTTCAGGGGGCAAACTATGGCTACACCTTC. As protein: CASSFFQGANYGYTF.

The chain links TRBV5-5 to TRBJ1-1; 8 bases agree with TRBD1. The V gene end was trimmed by 4 bases and the J gene end by 4 bases; junction bases not matched to a gene: 9. CDR3 length: 15 amino acids. Germline values: CDR1 SGHKS, CDR2 YYEKEE (reference sequence). The CDR3 bases are TGTGCCAGCAGCACCTCCCCGGGACAGGCCACTGAAGCTTTCTTT. It translates to CASSTSPGQATEAFF.

The chain uses TRBV7-2 and TRBJ1-1; a possible D gene is TRBD1 (5 bases). This CDR3 region has 14 residues. The germline V gene has CDR1 SGHTA and CDR2 FQGNSA. Trimming removed 5 bases from V and 7 bases from J, with 17 bases in between. DNA for the CDR3: TGTGCCAGCAGCCCCCGGGCGGGGCAGGGTGAAGCTTTCTTT. Protein: CASSPRAGQGEAFF.

The chain is built from TRBV21-1 and TRBJ1-1; TRBD1 is taken as the D call from the table, unchecked against the DNA. TRBV21-1 is noted as a pseudogene. This CDR3 comprises 12 residues. This CDR3 reads CASSRPGCEAFF. CDR3 nucleotide sequence: TGTGCCAGCAGCAGACCAGGGTGTGAAGCTTTCTTT.

The chain uses TRBV7-9 and TRBJ2-7; D possibly corresponds to TRBD1 (6 bases). This CDR3 spans 15 amino acids. Deletions cut 5 bases from V and 1 base from J, with 15 bases between. Germline-derived CDR1 and CDR2 are SEHNR and FQNEAQ (reference sequence). CDR3 sequence: CASSPLYGTSYEQYF. CDR3 DNA sequence: TGTGCCAGCAGCCCCTTGTACGGGACATCCTACGAGCAGTACTTC.

The chain is built from TRBV19 and TRBJ1-3; a weak D match, TRBD1 (6 bases). This CDR3 is 15 amino acids long. V was cut by 10 bases and J by 1 base, with 17 bases left in between. From germline, CDR1 is LNHDA and CDR2 SQIVND (reference sequence). CDR3 protein: CATVQQGLSGNTIYF. CDR3 sequence (DNA): TGTGCCACCGTACAACAGGGCCTTTCTGGAAACACCATATATTTT. Supplemented by reference TRBV19 and TRBJ1-3, the full variable domain reads DGGITQSPKYLFRKEGQNVTLSCEQNLNHDAMYWYRQDPGQGLRLIYYSQIVNDFQKGDIAEGYSVSREKKESFPLTVTSAQKNPTAFYLCATVQQGLSGNTIYFGEGSWLTVV.

The V call is TRBV15, the J call TRBJ2-5, with D possibly matching TRBD1 (6 bases). Germline V lookup: CDR1 LNHNV, CDR2 YYDKDF (reference sequence). This CDR3 is 14 amino acids long. Trimming left V 0 bases short and J 9 bases short, with 14 bases between. CDR3 sequence (DNA): TGTGCCACCAGCAGAGAGGACAGCTACGCGGCCCAGTACTTC. It codes for CATSREDSYAAQYF.

This clone was seen a single time. The chain is built from TRBV18 and TRBJ1-4; no clear D. The CDR3 totals 13 residues. Germline V CDR1 and CDR2: KGHSH, LQKENI. V dropped 6 bases and J dropped 5 bases, with 10 bases sitting between them. The CDR3 region is CASSLRLNEKLFF. As DNA, the CDR3 is TGTGCCAGCTCCTTGAGGCTCAATGAAAAACTGTTTTTT.

V gene TRBV15 combines with J gene TRBJ2-3; 9 nucleotides agree with TRBD2. J gave up 3 bases and V 5 bases, and 9 bases lay outside the gene matches. Germline-derived CDR1 and CDR2 are LNHNV and YYDKDF (reference sequence). The CDR3 covers 16 residues. CDR3 residues: CATSPHRLAGTDTQYF. In nucleotides, the CDR3 is TGTGCCACCAGCCCACATCGGCTAGCGGGGACAGATACGCAGTATTTT.